Reported below is one TCR beta chain. Antigen specificity is unknown. At one of its ends the junction is not consistent with the germline gene, which may arise from a read error. Germline-derived CDR1 and CDR2 are LNHDA and SQIVND (reference sequence). This CDR3 is 15 amino acids long. This entry belongs to a study of cytomegalovirus exposure and HLA in healthy donors. Study conclusions and caveats: For presence/absence analyses, sequencing depth was assumed to be roughly uniform across donors. Donors belonging to an Asian-associated ancestry cluster reportedly showed fewer N-insertions in productive TCRs than the roughly 700-donor mean, according to what a later analysis found. Using the classifier, cytomegalovirus status was reportedly diagnosed with high specificity and sensitivity.

Nominal health characterized the donors when sampled, though unrecorded immune exposures were likely. In the PCR, 60 Vbeta and 13 Jbeta primers were used. TCRdb's table, derived via immunoSEQ multiplex PCR, lists solely in-frame clones and lacks some. This table holds some 89,000 clones, just over 70% found once. The sequence came from a man between 60 and 75 years old in good health and CMV-seronegative. The sample consisted of PBMCs. This sequence joins TRBV19 and TRBJ2-3, with D possibly being TRBD1 (7 bases). The DNA of the CDR3 is TGTGCCAGCAGTAGACAGGGAGGATTATCAGATACGCAGTATTTT. This codes for CASSRQGGLSDTQYF.